This T cell receptor (beta chain) is from a study of blood T cell repertoires in COVID-19. Study summary: Researchers got acute and convalescent COVID-19 samples from the United States, Italy and Spain. PBMCs, B-cell-depleted T cells, or T cells were the source of the cDNA or gDNA that made up the material.

Per the original methods: Estimation of nucleated cell counts was performed using reference gene primer amplification. The assay was immunoSEQ multiplex PCR, and TCRdb's table has in-frame clones only and misses some. V, J and clone size were drawn from that table, and D and trimming were deduced from the DNA. The sample holds fewer than 200,000 clones; more than 70% are singletons and the top ten take approximately 5.6%. V was shortened by 5 bases and J by 2 bases, with 10 bases between the two germline ends. CDR1 is MDHEN, CDR2 SYDVKM, per germline. The CDR3 spans 13 residues. The clonotype comes from a man aged 40-50 years with active or convalescent COVID-19. The sample was peripheral blood. This rearrangement joins TRBV28 to TRBJ2-7; perhaps TRBD2 as D (6 bases). The CDR3 here is CASSNGGPYEQYF. CDR3 nucleotide sequence: TGTGCCAGCAGTAACGGAGGGCCCTACGAGCAGTACTTC.